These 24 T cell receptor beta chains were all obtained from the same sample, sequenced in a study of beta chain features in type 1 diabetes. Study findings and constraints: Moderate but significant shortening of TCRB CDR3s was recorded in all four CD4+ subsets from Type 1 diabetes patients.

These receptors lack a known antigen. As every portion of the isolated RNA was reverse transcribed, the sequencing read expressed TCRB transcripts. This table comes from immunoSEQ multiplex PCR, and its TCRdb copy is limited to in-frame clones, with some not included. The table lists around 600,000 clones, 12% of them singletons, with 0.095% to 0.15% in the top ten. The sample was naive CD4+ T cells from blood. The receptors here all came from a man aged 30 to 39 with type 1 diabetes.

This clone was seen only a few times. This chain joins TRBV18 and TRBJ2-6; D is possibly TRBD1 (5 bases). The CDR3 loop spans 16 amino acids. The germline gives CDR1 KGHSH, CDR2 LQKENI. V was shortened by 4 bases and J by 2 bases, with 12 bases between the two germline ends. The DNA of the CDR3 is TGTGCCAGCTCACTGCAGGGCCGGGCTGGGGCCAACGTCCTGACTTTC. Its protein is CASSLQGRAGANVLTF.

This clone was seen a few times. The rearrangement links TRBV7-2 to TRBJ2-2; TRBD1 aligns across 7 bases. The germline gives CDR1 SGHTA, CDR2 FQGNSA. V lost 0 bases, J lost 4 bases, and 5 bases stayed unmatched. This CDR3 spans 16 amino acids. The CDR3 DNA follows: TGTGCCAGCAGCTTAGCGCAAGGGGGCCCCACCGGGGAGCTGTTTTTT. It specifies CASSLAQGGPTGELFF.

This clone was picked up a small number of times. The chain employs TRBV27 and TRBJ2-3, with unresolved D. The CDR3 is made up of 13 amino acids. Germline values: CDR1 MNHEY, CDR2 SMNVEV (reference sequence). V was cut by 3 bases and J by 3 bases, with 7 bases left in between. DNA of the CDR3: TGTGCCAGCAGTTTCCCTCATACAGATACGCAGTATTTT. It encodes CASSFPHTDTQYF.

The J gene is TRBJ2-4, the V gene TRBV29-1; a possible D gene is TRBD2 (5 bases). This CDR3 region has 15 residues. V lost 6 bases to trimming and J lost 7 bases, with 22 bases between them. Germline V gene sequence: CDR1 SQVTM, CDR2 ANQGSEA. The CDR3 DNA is TGCAGCGTGGCCCTAAAGGCCCAAAGAGGGAACATTCAGTACTTC. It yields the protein CSVALKAQRGNIQYF.

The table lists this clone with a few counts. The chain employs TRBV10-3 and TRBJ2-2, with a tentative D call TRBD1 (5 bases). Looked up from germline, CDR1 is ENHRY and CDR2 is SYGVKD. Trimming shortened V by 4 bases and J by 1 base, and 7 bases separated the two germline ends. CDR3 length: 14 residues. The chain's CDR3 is CAISARGNTGELFF. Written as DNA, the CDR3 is TGTGCCATCAGTGCTAGGGGGAACACCGGGGAGCTGTTTTTT.

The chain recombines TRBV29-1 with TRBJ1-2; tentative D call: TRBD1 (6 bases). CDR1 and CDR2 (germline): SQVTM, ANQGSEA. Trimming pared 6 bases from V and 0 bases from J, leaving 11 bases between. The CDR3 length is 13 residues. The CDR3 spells CSVRTEPNYGYTF. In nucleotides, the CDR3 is TGCAGCGTCCGGACAGAACCTAACTATGGCTACACCTTC.

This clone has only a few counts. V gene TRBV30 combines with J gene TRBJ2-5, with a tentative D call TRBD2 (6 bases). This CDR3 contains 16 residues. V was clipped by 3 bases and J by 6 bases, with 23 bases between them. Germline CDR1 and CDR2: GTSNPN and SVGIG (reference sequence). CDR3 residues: CAWSTAGVEGPKTQYF. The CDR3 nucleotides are TGTGCCTGGAGCACCGCCGGGGTGGAGGGCCCAAAGACCCAGTACTTC.

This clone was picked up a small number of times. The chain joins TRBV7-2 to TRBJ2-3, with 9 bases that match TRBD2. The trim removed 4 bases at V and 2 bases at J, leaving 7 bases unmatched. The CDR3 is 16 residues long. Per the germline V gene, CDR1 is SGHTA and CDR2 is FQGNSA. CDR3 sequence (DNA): TGTGCCAGCAGCTCTGCGGCGGGGGGGCCCACAGATACGCAGTATTTT. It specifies CASSSAAGGPTDTQYF. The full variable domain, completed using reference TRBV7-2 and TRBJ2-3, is GAGVSQSPSNKVTEKGKDVELRCDPISGHTALYWYRQSLGQGLEFLIYFQGNSAPDKSGLPSDRFSAERTGGSVSTLTIQRTQQEDSAVYLCASSSAAGGPTDTQYFGPGTRLTVL.

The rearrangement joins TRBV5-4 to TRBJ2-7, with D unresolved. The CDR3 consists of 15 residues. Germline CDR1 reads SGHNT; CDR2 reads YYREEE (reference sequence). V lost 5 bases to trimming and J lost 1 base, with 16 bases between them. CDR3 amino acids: CASSSSTPFSYEQYF. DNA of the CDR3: TGTGCCAGCAGTTCTAGTACCCCTTTTTCCTACGAGCAGTACTTC.

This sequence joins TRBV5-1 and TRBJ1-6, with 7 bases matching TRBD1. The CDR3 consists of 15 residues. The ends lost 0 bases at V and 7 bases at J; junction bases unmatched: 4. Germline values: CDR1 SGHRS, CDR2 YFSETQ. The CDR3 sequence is CASSLATGENSPLHF. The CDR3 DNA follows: TGCGCCAGCAGCTTGGCCACAGGGGAAAATTCACCCCTCCACTTT.

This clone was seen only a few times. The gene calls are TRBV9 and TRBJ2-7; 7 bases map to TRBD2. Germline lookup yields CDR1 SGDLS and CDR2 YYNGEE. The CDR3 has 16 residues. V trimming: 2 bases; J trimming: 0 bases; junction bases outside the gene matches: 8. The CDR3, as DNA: TGTGCCAGCAGCGTGAGTGTCGGCGGGGGCTCCTACGAGCAGTACTTC. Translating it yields CASSVSVGGGSYEQYF.

The CDR3 DNA reads as TGTGCCAGCAGCTCCGGGACTCCAAACACCGGGGAGCTGTTTTTT. Residues: CASSSGTPNTGELFF. The genes are TRBV9 and TRBJ2-2, with D maybe TRBD2 (6 bases). This CDR3 region has 15 residues. V dropped 4 bases and J dropped 2 bases, with 12 bases sitting between them. CDR1 is SGDLS and CDR2 is YYNGEE in the germline V gene.

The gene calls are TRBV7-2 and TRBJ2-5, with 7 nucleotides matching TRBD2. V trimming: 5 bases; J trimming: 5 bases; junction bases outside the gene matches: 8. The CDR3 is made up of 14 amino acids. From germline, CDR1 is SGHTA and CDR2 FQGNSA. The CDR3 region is CASSPLPSGETQYF. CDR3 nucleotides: TGTGCCAGCAGCCCCCTGCCTAGCGGTGAGACCCAGTACTTC.

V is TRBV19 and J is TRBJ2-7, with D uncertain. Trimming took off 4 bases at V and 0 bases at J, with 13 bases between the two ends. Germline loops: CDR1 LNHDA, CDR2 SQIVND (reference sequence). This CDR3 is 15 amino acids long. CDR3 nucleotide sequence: TGTGCCAGTAGTACCTCCCTGACGGACTCCTACGAGCAGTACTTC. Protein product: CASSTSLTDSYEQYF.

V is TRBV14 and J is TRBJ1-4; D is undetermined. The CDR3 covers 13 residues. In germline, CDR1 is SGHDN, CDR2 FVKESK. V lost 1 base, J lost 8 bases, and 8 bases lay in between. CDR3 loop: CASSQVRGEKLFF. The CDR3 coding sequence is TGTGCCAGCAGCCAAGTACGAGGCGAAAAACTGTTTTTT.

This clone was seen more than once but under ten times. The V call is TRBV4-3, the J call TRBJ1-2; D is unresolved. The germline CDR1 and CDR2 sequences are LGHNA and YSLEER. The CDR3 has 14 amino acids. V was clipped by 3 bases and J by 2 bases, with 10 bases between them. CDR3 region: CASSQDGGNYGYTF. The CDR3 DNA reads TGCGCCAGCAGCCAGGACGGTGGCAACTATGGCTACACCTTC.

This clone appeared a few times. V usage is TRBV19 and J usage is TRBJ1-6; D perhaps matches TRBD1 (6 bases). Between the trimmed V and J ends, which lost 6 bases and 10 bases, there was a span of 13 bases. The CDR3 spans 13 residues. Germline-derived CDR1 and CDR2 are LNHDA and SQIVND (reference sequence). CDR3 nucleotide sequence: TGTGCCAGTAGACCCGGACAGCCCTCACCCCTCCACTTT. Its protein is CASRPGQPSPLHF.

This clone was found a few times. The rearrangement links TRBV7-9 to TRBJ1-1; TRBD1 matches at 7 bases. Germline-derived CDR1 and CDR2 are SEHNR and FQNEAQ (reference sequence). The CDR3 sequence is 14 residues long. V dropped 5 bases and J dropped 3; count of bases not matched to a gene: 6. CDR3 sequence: CASSAQGEYTEAFF. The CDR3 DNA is TGTGCCAGCAGCGCCCAGGGGGAGTACACTGAAGCTTTCTTT.

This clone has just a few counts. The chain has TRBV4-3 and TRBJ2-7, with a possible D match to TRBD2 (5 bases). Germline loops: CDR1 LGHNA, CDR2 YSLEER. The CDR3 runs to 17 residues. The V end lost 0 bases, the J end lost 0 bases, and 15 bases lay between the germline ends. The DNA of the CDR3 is TGCGCCAGCAGCCAAGATAGAGGGTCAACCCTCTCCTACGAGCAGTACTTC. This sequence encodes CASSQDRGSTLSYEQYF.

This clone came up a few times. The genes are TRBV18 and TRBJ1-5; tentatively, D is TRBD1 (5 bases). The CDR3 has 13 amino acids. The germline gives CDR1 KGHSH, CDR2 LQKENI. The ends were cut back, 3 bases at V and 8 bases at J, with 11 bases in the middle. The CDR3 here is CASSPRGAEPQHF. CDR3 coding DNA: TGTGCCAGCTCACCGCGCGGGGCAGAGCCCCAGCATTTT.

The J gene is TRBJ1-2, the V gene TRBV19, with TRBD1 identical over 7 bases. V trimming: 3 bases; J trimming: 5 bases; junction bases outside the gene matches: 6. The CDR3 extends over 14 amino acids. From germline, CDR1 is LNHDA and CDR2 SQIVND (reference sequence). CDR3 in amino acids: CASSMRDSDYGYTF. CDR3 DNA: TGTGCCAGTAGTATGCGGGACAGTGATTATGGCTACACCTTC.

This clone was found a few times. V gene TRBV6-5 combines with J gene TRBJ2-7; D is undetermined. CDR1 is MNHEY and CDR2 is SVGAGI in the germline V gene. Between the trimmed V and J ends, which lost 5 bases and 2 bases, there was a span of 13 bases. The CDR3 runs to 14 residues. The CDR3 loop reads CASSQNTGPYEQYF. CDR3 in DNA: TGTGCCAGCAGTCAGAACACGGGCCCCTACGAGCAGTACTTC.

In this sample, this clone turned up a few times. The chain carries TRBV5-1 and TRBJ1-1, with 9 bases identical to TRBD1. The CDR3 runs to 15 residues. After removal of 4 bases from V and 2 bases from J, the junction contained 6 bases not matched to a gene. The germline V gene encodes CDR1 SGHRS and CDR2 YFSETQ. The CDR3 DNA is TGCGCCAGCAGCCACCGGGACAGGGATAACACTGAAGCTTTCTTT. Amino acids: CASSHRDRDNTEAFF.

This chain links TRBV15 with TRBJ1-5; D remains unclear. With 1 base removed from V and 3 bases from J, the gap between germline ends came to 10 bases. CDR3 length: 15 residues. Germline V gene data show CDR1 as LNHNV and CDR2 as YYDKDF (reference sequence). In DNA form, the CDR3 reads TGTGCCACCAGCAGAGGTGAAGGATACAATCAGCCCCAGCATTTT. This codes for CATSRGEGYNQPQHF.